These 8 T cell receptor beta chains originate from one sample sequenced in a study of blood T cell repertoires in COVID-19. Profiled with immunoSEQ multiplex PCR; TCRdb holds only in-frame clones, not every one. Among roughly 340,000 clones listed, 88% were seen once. The sequencing input was peripheral blood. These receptors were collected from a woman between 70 and 85 years old with COVID-19, enrolled during active disease.

The rearrangement links TRBV5-5 to TRBJ1-1; D remains ambiguous. Germline V gene lookup returns CDR1 SGHKS and CDR2 YYEKEE (reference sequence). The CDR3 loop spans 14 amino acids. V lost 4 bases and J lost 2, with 12 bases in between. The CDR3 DNA is TGTGCCAGCAGCCCGAGTGGCGGAAACACTGAAGCTTTCTTT. This translates into CASSPSGGNTEAFF. The variable domain in full, with the rest retrieved from reference TRBV5-5 and TRBJ1-1, is DAGVTQSPTHLIKTRGQQVTLRCSPISGHKSVSWYQQVLGQGPQFIFQYYEKEERGRGNFPDRFSARQFPNYSSELNVNALLLGDSALYLCASSPSGGNTEAFFGQGTRLTVV.

V usage is TRBV30 and J usage is TRBJ1-5; TRBD1 might be the D (5 bases). CDR3 size: 15 residues. With 2 bases removed from V and 0 bases from J, the gap between germline ends came to 11 bases. From germline, CDR1 is GTSNPN and CDR2 SVGIG (reference sequence). DNA for the CDR3: TGTGCCTGGAGTTTCGGGGACTATAGCAATCAGCCCCAGCATTTT. Amino acid sequence: CAWSFGDYSNQPQHF.

The V and J genes are TRBV12-5 and TRBJ1-2; D ambiguous. Trimming cost V 2 bases and J 8 bases, with 12 bases left between them. Per the germline V gene, CDR1 is LGHNT and CDR2 is FRNRAP. The length of the CDR3 is 13 residues. The DNA of the CDR3 is TGTGCTAGTGGTTTGACGGAGGCGCGGGGCTACACCTTC. Translation: CASGLTEARGYTF.

The gene calls are TRBV6-5 and TRBJ1-1; TRBD1 is a possible D gene (6 bases). The CDR3 sequence is 16 residues long. Germline V lookup: CDR1 MNHEY, CDR2 SVGAGI. V was cut by 2 bases and J by 3 bases, with 16 bases left in between. The CDR3 protein is CASSYLQGRWYTEAFF. The DNA of the CDR3 is TGTGCCAGCAGTTACCTGCAGGGGAGATGGTACACTGAAGCTTTCTTT.

The chain joins TRBV2 to TRBJ1-2; D is uncertain. This CDR3 region has 14 residues. CDR1 is SNHLY and CDR2 is FYNNEI in the germline V gene. Trimming shortened V by 11 bases and J by 2 bases, and 18 bases separated the two germline ends. The CDR3 loop is CARVGVPLNYGYTF. The CDR3 DNA is TGTGCCCGAGTTGGTGTCCCCCTAAACTATGGCTACACCTTC.

This CDR3 is CASRREGKNYGYTF. The CDR3 bases are TGTGCCAGCAGGAGGGAAGGCAAGAACTATGGCTACACCTTC. V and J are TRBV27 and TRBJ1-2; no firm D call. Germline V CDR1 and CDR2: MNHEY, SMNVEV (reference sequence). The CDR3 spans 14 residues. The ends were cut back, 6 bases at V and 2 bases at J, with 13 bases in the middle.

This clone was recorded only once. The J gene is TRBJ2-7, the V gene TRBV2; 8 bases line up with TRBD1. V shed 4 bases, J shed 5 bases, and the junction held 1 base outside the gene matches. The germline V gene encodes CDR1 SNHLY and CDR2 FYNNEI. This CDR3 is built from 12 residues. CDR3 sequence: CASSGQGNEQYF. CDR3 nucleotide sequence: TGTGCCAGCAGTGGACAGGGGAACGAGCAGTACTTC.

V gene TRBV12-5 combines with J gene TRBJ1-2; TRBD1 might be the D (6 bases). The CDR3 is made up of 11 amino acids. The V end lost 5 bases, the J end lost 8 bases, and 9 bases lay between the germline ends. Germline values: CDR1 LGHNT, CDR2 FRNRAP. The CDR3 here is CASGTGNGYTF. The CDR3 DNA sequence: TGTGCTAGTGGTACAGGGAACGGCTACACCTTC.